Shown below are 5 T cell receptor beta chains from a single sample sequenced in a study of cytomegalovirus exposure and HLA in healthy donors. PCR amplification relied on 60 Vbeta primers (plus 13 Jbeta primers). Sequencing used immunoSEQ multiplex PCR; TCRdb keeps in-frame clones, though not all of them. The repertoire includes over 20,000 clones, 70% of them detected once, and approximately 4% sits in the top ten. The sample was PBMCs. These receptors were taken from a woman between 50 and 59 years old in good health and CMV-seronegative.

This rearrangement joins TRBV5-1 to TRBJ2-7; 7 bases are shared with TRBD1. The ends lost 5 bases at V and 6 bases at J; junction bases unmatched: 5. Germline values: CDR1 SGHRS, CDR2 YFSETQ. CDR3 length: 12 amino acids. The CDR3 here is CASSPGQIEQYF. In nucleotides, the CDR3 is TGCGCCAGCAGTCCGGGACAGATCGAGCAGTACTTC.

This chain uses TRBV2 with TRBJ2-7; 11 bases fit TRBD2. The CDR3 sequence is 14 residues long. Germline CDR1 is SNHLY and CDR2 is FYNNEI. The V segment lost 7 bases and the J segment 4 bases; nucleotides outside the gene matches: 6. CDR3 protein: CASKFTSGSYEQYF. In nucleotides, the CDR3 is TGTGCCAGCAAATTCACTAGCGGGAGTTACGAGCAGTACTTC.

The chain carries TRBV10-3 and TRBJ2-5, with 7 bases aligning to TRBD1. J lost 3 bases, V lost 4 bases, and 5 bases had no gene match. The CDR3 spans 14 residues. The germline gives CDR1 ENHRY, CDR2 SYGVKD. CDR3 amino acids: CAISAGGVKETQYF. In DNA form, the CDR3 reads TGTGCCATCAGTGCAGGGGGTGTTAAAGAGACCCAGTACTTC.

The chain joins TRBV2 to TRBJ1-1; TRBD1 is a possible D gene (5 bases). Trimming took off 7 bases at V and 4 bases at J, with 13 bases between the two ends. Germline values: CDR1 SNHLY, CDR2 FYNNEI. The length of the CDR3 is 13 residues. This chain's CDR3 is CASTITGSTEAFF. DNA of the CDR3: TGTGCCAGCACCATCACAGGTTCCACTGAAGCTTTCTTT.

Points on this clone: At one end the junction does not follow the germline gene, possibly because of a read error. The CDR3 bases are TGTGCTAGCAGCTCCGGACAGGGTTCCTACAATGAGCAGTTCTTC. Encoded protein: CASSSGQGSYNEQFF. V is TRBV7-7 and J is TRBJ2-1, with TRBD1 identical over 8 bases. The germline gives CDR1 SSHAT, CDR2 FNYEAQ (reference sequence). The length of the CDR3 is 15 residues.